A selection of T cell receptor beta chains follows, all from one sample in a study of T-cell memory formation after mild COVID-19. Using its own MiXCR run on the 5' RACE reads, TCRdb lists one record per CDR3 protein. The sample carries roughly 350,000 distinct CDR3 sequences, around 27% recorded once. The sequenced material came from PBMCs or a T cell subset sorted from them (not recorded which). The origin of the receptors is an adult woman who had mild COVID-19 (a few samples of this study predate the infection). Cell type and time point are not known. Both conserved end residues are part of each CDR3. A D gene is named only where the DNA matches it firmly. Clone sizes are given selectively: once, few, many, or a class where the clone is expanded.

v_call,j_call,clone_size,d_call,cdr3_nt,cdr3_aa
TRBV12-3/TRBV12-4,TRBJ1-5,few,.,TGTGCCAGCAGTTCGGGCCCCGACAGTAATCAGCCCCAGCATTTT,CASSSGPDSNQPQHF
TRBV5-1,TRBJ2-3,.,.,TGCGCCAGCAGCCTCGGGGGAACAGGGGATTATTCAGATACGCAGTATTTT,CASSLGGTGDYSDTQYF
TRBV12-3/TRBV12-4,TRBJ1-5,.,.,TGTGCCAGCAGCCGCGACAGGATCAATCAGCCCCAGCATTTT,CASSRDRINQPQHF
TRBV29-1,TRBJ2-5,few,TRBD2,TGCAGCGTTTTGCTTGGCGGGAGGGACCAAGAGACCCAGTACTTC,CSVLLGGRDQETQYF
TRBV7-6,TRBJ1-1,.,TRBD1,TGTGCCAGCAGCCACTGGACAGGGGGGAACACTGAAGCTTTCTTT,CASSHWTGGNTEAFF
TRBV5-1,TRBJ2-7,.,TRBD2,TGCGCCAGCAGCGAAACTAGCGGGGAAACCTACGAGCAGTACTTC,CASSETSGETYEQYF
TRBV20-1,TRBJ1-1,few,TRBD1,TGCAGTGCTAGGGAGACAGGGAGAAACACTGAAGCTTTCTTT,CSARETGRNTEAFF
TRBV4-2,TRBJ2-2,few,.,TGTGCCAGCAGCCAATTCGGCGGAGAGGTCCCCGGGGAGCTGTTTTTT,CASSQFGGEVPGELFF
TRBV5-4,TRBJ1-1,.,.,TGTGCCAGCAGCTCTCCACGGGACATGAACACTGAAGCTTTCTTT,CASSSPRDMNTEAFF
TRBV15,TRBJ1-1,few,.,TGTGCCACCAGCAGAAACAGGGTGGAGAACACTGAAGCTTTCTTT,CATSRNRVENTEAFF
TRBV5-1,TRBJ2-7,.,.,TGCGCCAGCTCAACCCCCTGGGGCGAGCAGTACTTC,CASSTPWGEQYF
TRBV19,TRBJ1-2,.,.,TGTGCCAGTACTTTGAAGGGTTATGGCTACACCTTC,CASTLKGYGYTF
TRBV15,TRBJ2-3,.,.,TGTGCCACCCACTTCGACGGGTCCACAGATACGCAGTATTTT,CATHFDGSTDTQYF
TRBV9,TRBJ2-1,few,.,TGTGCCAGCAGCCCATTGACAGCTTTCAATGAGCAGTTCTTC,CASSPLTAFNEQFF
TRBV2,TRBJ1-6,many,.,TGTGCCAGCAGTGAAGGGTGGGGCAGAACAAATTCACCCCTCCACTTT,CASSEGWGRTNSPLHF
TRBV20-1,TRBJ1-4,few,.,TGCAGTGCTAGAGATGAGGGGAATGAAAAACTGTTTTTT,CSARDEGNEKLFF
TRBV18,TRBJ2-4,few,.,TGTGCCAGCTCACCAGTCTTGGTCAGAACCAAAAACATTCAGTACTTC,CASSPVLVRTKNIQYF
TRBV3-1,TRBJ2-7,.,.,TGTGCCAGCAGCTCCGGGACGGTCACCTACGAGCAGTACTTC,CASSSGTVTYEQYF
TRBV3-1,TRBJ2-3,few,TRBD2,TGTGCCAGCAGCCAAGACCCGGCTAGCGGTGGGGGAGATACGCAGTATTTT,CASSQDPASGGGDTQYF
TRBV11-1,TRBJ2-1,.,TRBD2,TGTGCCAGCAGCGGCGGACTAGCGGGGGGGATATACAATGAGCAGTTCTTC,CASSGGLAGGIYNEQFF
TRBV29-1,TRBJ2-7,many,.,TGCAGCGTTTCCGGGGGCGGAAGCTCCTACGAGCAGTACTTC,CSVSGGGSSYEQYF
TRBV29-1,TRBJ2-1,few,TRBD2,TGCAGCGTTCGGACTAGCGGGAGATATGAGCAGTTCTTC,CSVRTSGRYEQFF
TRBV27,TRBJ1-5,many,.,TGTGCCAGCAGTTTATCGGTGCCTCGGTATCAGCCCCAGCATTTT,CASSLSVPRYQPQHF
TRBV7-2,TRBJ2-7,.,TRBD1,TGTGCCAGCAGCTCGCGACAGGGGACCTACGAGCAGTACTTC,CASSSRQGTYEQYF
TRBV29-1,TRBJ2-7,.,.,TGCAGCGTTCTCGTCAGCTCCTACGAGCAGTACTTC,CSVLVSSYEQYF
TRBV4-1,TRBJ2-7,.,TRBD1,TGCGCCAGCAGCGCAGACTGGGACAGGAAAGACTACGAGCAGTACTTC,CASSADWDRKDYEQYF